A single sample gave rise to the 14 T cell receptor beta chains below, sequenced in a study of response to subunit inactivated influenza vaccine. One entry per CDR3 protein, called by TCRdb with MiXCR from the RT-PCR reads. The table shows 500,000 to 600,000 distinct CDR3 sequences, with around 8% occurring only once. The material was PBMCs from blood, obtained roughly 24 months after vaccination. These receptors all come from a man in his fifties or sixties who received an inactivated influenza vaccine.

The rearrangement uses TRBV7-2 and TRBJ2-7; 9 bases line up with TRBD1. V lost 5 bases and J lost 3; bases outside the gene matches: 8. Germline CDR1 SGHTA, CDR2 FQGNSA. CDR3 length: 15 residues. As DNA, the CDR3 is TGTGCCAGCAGCCCAAGGACAGGGGCAGTCTACGAGCAGTACTTC. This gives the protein CASSPRTGAVYEQYF.

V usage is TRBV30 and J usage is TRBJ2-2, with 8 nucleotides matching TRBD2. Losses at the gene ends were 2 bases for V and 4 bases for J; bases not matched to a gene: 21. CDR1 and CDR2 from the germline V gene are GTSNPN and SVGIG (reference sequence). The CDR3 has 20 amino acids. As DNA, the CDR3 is TGTGCCTGGAGTAAGGTTTGGAATAGCGGGATACCATACACCACCGGGGAGCTGTTTTTT. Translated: CAWSKVWNSGIPYTTGELFF.

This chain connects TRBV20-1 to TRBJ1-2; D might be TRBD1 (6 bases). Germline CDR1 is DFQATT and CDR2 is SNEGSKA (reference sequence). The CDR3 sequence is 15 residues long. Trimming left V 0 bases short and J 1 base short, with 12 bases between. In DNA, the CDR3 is TGCAGTGCTAGAGATAGGGGACACAATAACTATGGCTACACCTTC. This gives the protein CSARDRGHNNYGYTF.

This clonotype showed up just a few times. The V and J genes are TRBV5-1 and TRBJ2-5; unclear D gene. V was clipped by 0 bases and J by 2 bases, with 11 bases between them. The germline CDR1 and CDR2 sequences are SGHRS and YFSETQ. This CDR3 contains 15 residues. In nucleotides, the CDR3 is TGCGCCAGCAGCTTGGGGGCAGGACCTCAAGAGACCCAGTACTTC. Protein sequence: CASSLGAGPQETQYF.

The CDR3 here is CASSPRTDYYEQYF. The CDR3 nucleotides read TGTGCCAGCAGCCCCAGGACGGATTACTACGAGCAGTACTTC. The chain links TRBV11-2 to TRBJ2-7; D uncertain. Germline V CDR1 and CDR2: SGHAT, FQNNGV. Between the trimmed V and J ends, which lost 5 bases and 3 bases, there was a span of 14 bases. The CDR3 is 14 residues long.

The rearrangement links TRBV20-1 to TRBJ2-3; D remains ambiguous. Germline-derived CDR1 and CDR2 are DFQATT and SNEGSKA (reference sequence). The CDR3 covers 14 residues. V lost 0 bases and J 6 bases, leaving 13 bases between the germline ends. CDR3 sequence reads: CSARDERILDTQYF. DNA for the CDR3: TGCAGTGCTAGAGATGAGAGGATACTCGATACGCAGTATTTT.

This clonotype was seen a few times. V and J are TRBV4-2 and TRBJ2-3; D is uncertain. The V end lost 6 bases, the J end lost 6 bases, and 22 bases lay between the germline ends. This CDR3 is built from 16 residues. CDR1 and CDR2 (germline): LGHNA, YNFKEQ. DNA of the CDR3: TGTGCCAGCAGGCGGTTAGTAGGTGGCACTACGGATACGCAGTATTTT. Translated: CASRRLVGGTTDTQYF.

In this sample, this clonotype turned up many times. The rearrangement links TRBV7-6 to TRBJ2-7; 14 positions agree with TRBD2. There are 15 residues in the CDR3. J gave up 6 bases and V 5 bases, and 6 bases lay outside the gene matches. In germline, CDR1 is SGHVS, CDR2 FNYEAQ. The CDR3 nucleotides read TGTGCCAGCAGCCCAAGACTAGCGGGGGGGCTCGAGCAGTACTTC. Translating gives CASSPRLAGGLEQYF.

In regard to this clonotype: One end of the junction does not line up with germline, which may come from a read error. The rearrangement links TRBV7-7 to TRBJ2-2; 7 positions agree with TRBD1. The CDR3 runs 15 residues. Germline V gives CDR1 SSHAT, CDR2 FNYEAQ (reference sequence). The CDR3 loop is CASSKTGVATGELFF. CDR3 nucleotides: TGTGCTAGCAGCAAAACAGGGGTGGCCACCGGGGAGCTGTTTTTT. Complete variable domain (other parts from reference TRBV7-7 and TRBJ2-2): GAGVSQSPRYKVTKRGQDVTLRCDPISSHATLYWYQQALGQGPEFLTYFNYEAQPDKSGLPSDRFSAERPEGSISTLTIQRTEQRDSAMYRCASSKTGVATGELFFGEGSRLTVL.

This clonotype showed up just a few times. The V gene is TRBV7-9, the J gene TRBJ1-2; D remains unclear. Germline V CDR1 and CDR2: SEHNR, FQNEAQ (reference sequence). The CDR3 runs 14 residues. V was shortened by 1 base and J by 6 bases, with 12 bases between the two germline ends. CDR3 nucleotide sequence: TGTGCCAGCAGCTTAGGAGCCGGGGTCGATGGCTACACCTTC. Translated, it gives CASSLGAGVDGYTF.

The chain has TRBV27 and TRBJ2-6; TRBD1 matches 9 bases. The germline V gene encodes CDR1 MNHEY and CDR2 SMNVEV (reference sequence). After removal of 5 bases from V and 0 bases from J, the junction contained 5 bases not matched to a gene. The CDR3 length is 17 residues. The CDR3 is CASSGDREISGANVLTF. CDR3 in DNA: TGTGCCAGCAGTGGGGACAGGGAAATCTCTGGGGCCAACGTCCTGACTTTC.

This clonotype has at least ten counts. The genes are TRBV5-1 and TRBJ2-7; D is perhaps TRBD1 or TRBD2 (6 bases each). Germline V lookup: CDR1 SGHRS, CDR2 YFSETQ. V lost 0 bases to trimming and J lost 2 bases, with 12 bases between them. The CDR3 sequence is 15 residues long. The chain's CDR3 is CASSLEFGGTYEQYF. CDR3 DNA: TGCGCCAGCAGCTTGGAATTCGGGGGCACCTACGAGCAGTACTTC.

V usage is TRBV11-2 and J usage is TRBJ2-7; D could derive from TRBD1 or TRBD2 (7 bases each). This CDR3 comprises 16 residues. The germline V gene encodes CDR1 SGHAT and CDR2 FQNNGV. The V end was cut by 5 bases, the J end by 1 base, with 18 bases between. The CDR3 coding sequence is TGTGCCAGCAGCAAGCGGGACAGCCATTCGTCCTACGAGCAGTACTTC. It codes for CASSKRDSHSSYEQYF.

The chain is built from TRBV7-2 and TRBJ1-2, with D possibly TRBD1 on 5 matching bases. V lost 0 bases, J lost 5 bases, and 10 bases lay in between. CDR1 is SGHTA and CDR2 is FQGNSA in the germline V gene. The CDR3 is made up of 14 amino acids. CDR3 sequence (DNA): TGTGCCAGCAGCTTAGCCGCGGGACCGTATGGCTACACCTTC. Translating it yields CASSLAAGPYGYTF.